Each of the 18 T cell receptor beta chains below was sequenced from the same sample in a study of blood T cell repertoires in COVID-19. TCRdb keeps only in-frame clones here, not all; method: immunoSEQ multiplex PCR. The sample shows hundreds of thousands of clones, 90% of them seen only once. Sequenced: PBMCs or T cells enriched from blood (not recorded which). These TCRs come from a man aged 25 to 40 who had been exposed to COVID-19.

V usage is TRBV6-1 and J usage is TRBJ2-3; 7 bases are a match to TRBD1. This CDR3 comprises 15 residues. CDR1 and CDR2 from the germline V gene are MNHNS and SASEGT. V was clipped by 2 bases and J by 9 bases; unmatched bases: 11. CDR3 in DNA: TGTGCCAGCAGTGAATATGTAGGGGGCGAAGGGACGCAGTATTTT. Translating gives CASSEYVGGEGTQYF.

V gene TRBV15 combines with J gene TRBJ1-6; no clear D. Germline CDR1 and CDR2: LNHNV and YYDKDF (reference sequence). The CDR3 runs 13 residues. The V end lost 3 bases, the J end lost 8 bases, and 8 bases lay between the germline ends. This CDR3 reads CATSSSFDSPLHF. The CDR3 DNA follows: TGTGCCACCAGCAGCTCCTTTGATTCACCCCTCCACTTT.

J is TRBJ1-6 and V is TRBV6-5, with 7 bases fitting TRBD1. The CDR3 totals 15 residues. Germline CDR1 reads MNHEY; CDR2 reads SVGAGI. The V and J ends lost 6 bases and 10 bases, in that order; junction bases with no gene match: 12. CDR3 loop: CASRLSGGVNSPLHF. In nucleotides, the CDR3 is TGTGCCAGCAGACTCTCAGGGGGTGTGAACTCACCCCTCCACTTT.

The rearrangement links TRBV7-9 to TRBJ1-4; 7 nucleotides align to TRBD1. The CDR3 runs 15 residues. Looked up from germline, CDR1 is SEHNR and CDR2 is FQNEAQ (reference sequence). The J segment lost 13 bases and the V segment lost 2 bases, leaving 13 bases of the junction unmatched. The CDR3 here is CASSLLGGPYEGLFF. CDR3 nucleotides: TGTGCCAGCAGCTTACTAGGGGGCCCCTACGAAGGACTGTTTTTT.

The chain uses TRBV3-1 (or the pseudogene TRBV3-2) and TRBJ2-3, with D perhaps matching TRBD2 (7 bases). With 0 bases removed from V and 7 bases from J, the gap between germline ends came to 14 bases. Germline loops: CDR1 LGHDT, CDR2 YNNKEL (reference sequence). The CDR3 is 15 amino acids. The CDR3 nucleotides are TGTGCCAGCAGCCAAGAGGGGGGGGCCCCGAATACGCAGTATTTT. Translating it yields CASSQEGGAPNTQYF.

This chain joins TRBV27 and TRBJ2-1, with 8 positions matching TRBD2. This CDR3 contains 14 residues. CDR1 MNHEY and CDR2 SMNVEV come from the germline V gene (reference sequence). V trimming: 5 bases; J trimming: 9 bases; junction bases outside the gene matches: 9. The CDR3 reads CASSPGRGSGEQFF. The CDR3 coding sequence is TGTGCCAGCAGTCCCGGGAGGGGCAGTGGTGAGCAGTTCTTC.

This clone occurred once. The genes are TRBV9 and TRBJ2-7; D is perhaps TRBD2 (5 bases). The length of the CDR3 is 13 residues. V was cut by 3 bases and J by 6 bases, with 13 bases left in between. Germline assignment: CDR1 SGDLS and CDR2 YYNGEE. CDR3 sequence: CASSGVEVGEQYF. Written as DNA, the CDR3 is TGTGCCAGCAGCGGGGTGGAGGTGGGCGAGCAGTACTTC. Supplemented by reference TRBV9 and TRBJ2-7, the full variable domain reads DSGVTQTPKHLITATGQRVTLRCSPRSGDLSVYWYQQSLDQGLQFLIQYYNGEERAKGNILERFSAQQFPDLHSELNLSSLELGDSALYFCASSGVEVGEQYFGPGTRLTVT.

The chain employs TRBV27 and TRBJ2-7; TRBD1 matches 9 bases. The junction had 11 bases not matched to a gene; V was cut back by 2 bases and J by 6 bases. The CDR3 extends over 16 amino acids. Germline CDR1 MNHEY, CDR2 SMNVEV (reference sequence). DNA of the CDR3: TGTGCCAGCAGTTTAAGGGGGGGACAGGGACCCAGCGAGCAGTACTTC. It encodes CASSLRGGQGPSEQYF.

V is TRBV6-5 and J is TRBJ1-5; possibly TRBD1 for D (5 bases). Trimming removed 6 bases at V and 7 bases at J, with 16 bases between. The CDR3 has 14 residues. Germline loops: CDR1 MNHEY, CDR2 SVGAGI. CDR3 coding DNA: TGTGCCAGCAGCCGCGGGGGACGAGGCCAGCCCCAGCATTTT. Amino acid sequence: CASSRGGRGQPQHF.

This chain connects TRBV5-6 to TRBJ1-4; 9 nucleotides align to TRBD1. Trimming cost V 0 bases and J 7 bases; bases outside gene matches: 1. The V gene's germline CDR1 is SGHDT and CDR2 YYEEEE. The CDR3 spans 14 residues. CDR3: CASSLGTGVEKLFF. CDR3 DNA: TGTGCCAGCAGCTTGGGGACAGGGGTTGAAAAACTGTTTTTT.

The V call is TRBV7-6, the J call TRBJ1-1; 7 bases are shared with TRBD1. Germline loops: CDR1 SGHVS, CDR2 FNYEAQ. The CDR3 extends over 15 amino acids. V was clipped by 5 bases and J by 1 base; unmatched bases: 7. The CDR3 nucleotides read TGTGCCAGCAGCGAGGGGGCAGGGGGGAACACTGAAGCTTTCTTT. It codes for CASSEGAGGNTEAFF.

In DNA form, the CDR3 reads TGTGCCAGCAGCCCCCGGACAGGGGGACCAGAGACCCAGTACTTC. Encoded protein: CASSPRTGGPETQYF. The V and J genes are TRBV5-5 and TRBJ2-5, with 10 positions matching TRBD1. V trimming: 4 bases; J trimming: 4 bases; junction bases outside the gene matches: 7. The CDR3 contains 15 residues. Germline loops: CDR1 SGHKS, CDR2 YYEKEE (reference sequence).

CDR3 sequence reads: CASSQNQASSGNTIYF. In DNA, the CDR3 is TGCGCCAGCAGCCAAAACCAGGCTTCCTCTGGAAACACCATATATTTT. The genes are TRBV5-1 and TRBJ1-3; D gene ambiguous. V was cut by 4 bases and J by 0 bases, with 14 bases left in between. The CDR3 totals 16 residues. Looked up from germline, CDR1 is SGHRS and CDR2 is YFSETQ.

The chain combines TRBV7-2 with TRBJ1-1; tentatively, D is TRBD1 (6 bases). CDR1 and CDR2 (germline): SGHTA, FQGNSA. Trimming shortened V by 0 bases and J by 10 bases, and 15 bases separated the two germline ends. The CDR3 has 14 amino acids. CDR3 coding DNA: TGTGCCAGCAGCTTAGCGGTGGACAGCCCAGGAGCTTTCTTT. It is translated as CASSLAVDSPGAFF.

This sequence joins TRBV6-5 and TRBJ1-1; D is perhaps TRBD1 (5 bases). The germline CDR1 and CDR2 sequences are MNHEY and SVGAGI. This CDR3 has 14 residues. Trimming took 0 bases from V and 2 from J, leaving 7 bases between them. Written as DNA, the CDR3 is TGTGCCAGCAGTTACTCGGACATAAACACTGAAGCTTTCTTT. This sequence encodes CASSYSDINTEAFF.

This chain links TRBV5-4 with TRBJ2-5; 11 bases agree with TRBD2. The CDR3 covers 16 residues. In germline, CDR1 is SGHNT, CDR2 YYREEE (reference sequence). The V and J ends lost 0 bases and 0 bases, in that order; junction bases with no gene match: 1. The CDR3: CASSLGLAGNQETQYF. The CDR3 region has the DNA TGTGCCAGCAGCTTGGGACTAGCGGGGAACCAAGAGACCCAGTACTTC.

Comments on this clone: One junction end does not reproduce the germline sequence, and a read error may be involved. V and J are TRBV7-6 and TRBJ1-6; D is unresolved. Germline assignment: CDR1 SGHVS and CDR2 FNYEAQ. This CDR3 comprises 17 residues. The CDR3: CASSLAAGTPYNSPLHF. The CDR3 DNA reads TGTGCCAGCAGCTTAGCGGCGGGAACTCCCTATAACTCACCCCTCCACTTT.

The chain links TRBV18 to TRBJ2-7, with 11 positions matching TRBD2. Looked up from germline, CDR1 is KGHSH and CDR2 is LQKENI. The CDR3 is 15 amino acids. Trimming at V came to 6 bases and at J to 7 bases, leaving 11 bases not matched to a gene. The CDR3 DNA is TGTGCCAGCTCGTCCAATAGCGGGGGGGCCCGGGAGCAGTACTTC. This codes for CASSSNSGGAREQYF. The full variable domain, rest sourced from reference TRBV18 and TRBJ2-7, is NAGVMQNPRHLVRRRGQEARLRCSPMKGHSHVYWYRQLPEEGLKFMVYLQKENIIDESGMPKERFSAEFPKEGPSILRIQQVVRGDSAAYFCASSSNSGGAREQYFGPGTRLTVT.